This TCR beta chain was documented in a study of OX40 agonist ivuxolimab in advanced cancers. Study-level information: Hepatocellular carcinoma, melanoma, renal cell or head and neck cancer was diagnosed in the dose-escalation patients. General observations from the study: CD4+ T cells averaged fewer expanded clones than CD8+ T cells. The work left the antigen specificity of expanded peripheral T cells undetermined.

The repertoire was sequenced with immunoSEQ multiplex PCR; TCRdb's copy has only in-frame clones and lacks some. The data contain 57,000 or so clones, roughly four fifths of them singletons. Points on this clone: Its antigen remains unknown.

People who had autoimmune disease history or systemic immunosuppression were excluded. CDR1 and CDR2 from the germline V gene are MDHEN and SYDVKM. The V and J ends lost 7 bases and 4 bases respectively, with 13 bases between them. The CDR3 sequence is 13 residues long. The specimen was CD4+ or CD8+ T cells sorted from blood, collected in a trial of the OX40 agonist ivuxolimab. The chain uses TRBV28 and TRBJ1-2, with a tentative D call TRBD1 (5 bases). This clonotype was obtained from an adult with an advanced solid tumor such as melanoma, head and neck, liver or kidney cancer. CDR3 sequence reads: CASTRGYSYGYTF. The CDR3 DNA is TGTGCCAGCACGAGGGGTTATAGCTATGGCTACACCTTC.